This TCR beta chain was profiled in a study of blood T cells in healthy people across ages (dated by TCRdb to between 2014 and 2017). Describing the broader study: In model experiments, roughly one uniquely barcoded TCR beta cDNA molecule per two T cells was captured by template switching. The study measured age-related changes in TCR beta repertoire diversity using deep sequencing normalized with unique cDNA molecular identifiers. The donors were split into four age groups: young (average approximately 16 years), middle-aged (more than 35), aged (roughly 60) and long-lived (under 90). To avoid experimental bias, donors of different ages were spread randomly across the sequencing lanes. The study analyzed two additional independent replicas of 1 million unique cDNA reads from the same blood draw for two donors, one aged 18 to 29 and one aged 80 or older. Broad study findings and their caveats: Observed TCR beta diversity correlated strongly with the percentage of naive T cells measured by flow cytometry. Because donor CMV infection status was unknown, age-related changes in expanded clonotypes were potentially confounded. Compared with the aged group, the long-lived group had more naive CD4+ T cells, fewer expanded clones and increased TCR diversity, suggesting age selection. Bulk unsorted PBMC profiling prevented conclusive comparison of naive and antigen-experienced compartments. Estimates of total diversity from one million sequenced T cells were regarded as lower bounds and underestimates. As age increased, observed TCR beta diversity per million T cells dropped in a roughly linear way, and a significant reduction was already evident by age 40.

V is clipped by 6 bases and J by 6 bases, and the sequence between their germline boundaries is 21 bases long. The CDR3 spans 14 residues, from the cysteine through the phenylalanine. Just the 42-base CDR3 DNA is kept, in frame starting at base 1. CDR1 DFQATT and CDR2 SNEGSKA were looked up in the germline V gene (reference sequence). For this clonotype: Its antigen specificity is not known. Base qualities are not provided; no much larger clone lies one nucleotide away.

Libraries were built with 5' RACE. Sequencing instrument: Illumina HiSeq 2500. A second PCR of about 7 to 12 cycles was run with a J-beta primer mix and a sample-barcoded 5' primer. A unique molecular identifier was introduced onto each TCR beta cDNA molecule by a template-switch 5' adaptor carrying 12 random nucleotides. Each sample yielded at least 3 million CDR3-containing paired-end reads. First-strand cDNA synthesis was performed from all RNA using the Mint cDNA synthesis kit, with priming by a TRBC-specific oligonucleotide. After uracil-DNA glycosylase treatment, a first 18-cycle PCR used universal primers M1SS and BC2_uni_R on all cDNA. As for the original processing: For normalization, 1 million high-quality reads, each with a distinct molecular identifier, were randomly selected from each sample. Instead of being binned into consensus sequences, reads with shared molecular identifiers were discarded. CDR3 identification, clonotype clustering and error correction used MiTCR with a Q25 quality threshold and the strictest error-elimination algorithm. A nonparametric unseen species model using Euler transformation provided a lower-bound estimate of total TCR beta diversity. In TCRdb, the public reads were trimmed at Q25 with fastp and aligned with MiXCR, with productive beta chains retained. All rows with the same CDR3 protein become a single entry with the most common DNA and genes. The authors' filters were not applied to this entry. This sample is represented by roughly 790,000 distinct CDR3 sequences; roughly 45% of them were singletons. Approximately 22% of the sample goes to the ten largest clones.

Donors were a few dozen systemically healthy Caucasian individuals from Russia aged roughly 6 to 95 years. Each donor gave around 9.8 milliliters of peripheral blood, collected into EDTA-treated Vacutainer tubes. Ficoll-Paque density-gradient centrifugation was used to isolate PBMCs, with at least 6 million per sample. Total RNA, at least 6 micrograms per sample, was extracted from PBMCs with Trizol reagent. Naive CD45RAhigh/CD27high T cell percentages were measured by flow cytometry on a PBMC aliquot from every donor. Sequenced input: blood. The TCR comes from a woman aged 55-75 years in good health. The chain is made from TRBV20-1 and TRBJ2-7; D gene: possibly TRBD2, on 7 matching bases. The nucleotide sequence is given as TGCAGTGCCGGGGGGCCAGCTCCCTTTTCCGAGCAGTACTTC. The encoded protein is CSAGGPAPFSEQYF.